This TCR beta chain was recorded in a study of regulatory T cells in long-lasting Graves disease. Time point denoted: newly diagnosed GD, antithyroid drugs for less than 3 months. Construction of the TCR library relied on RNA isolated from PBMCs. Arm-PCR of CDR3 regions and iRepertoire HTBI primers were used to build TCR beta libraries. TCRdb reprocessed the multiplex PCR reads with MiXCR, giving one entry per CDR3 protein. The table includes hundreds of thousands of distinct CDR3 sequences, less than 15% detected once. These same records also appear under a second study, on T cells in Graves' hyperthyroidism and ophthalmopathy.

Here the sequenced sample was peripheral blood mononuclear cells (PBMCs), taken at new diagnosis, from a patient treated with antithyroid drugs. This TCR was recovered from a man aged 25 to 40 with Graves disease.

The CDR3 DNA sequence: TGTGCCAGCAGCCCGGGGTTCCAAGAGACCCAGTACTTC. It is translated as CASSPGFQETQYF. The J gene is TRBJ2-5, the V gene TRBV14; D may be TRBD2 (5 bases). From germline, CDR1 is SGHDN and CDR2 FVKESK. CDR3 length: 13 amino acids. V lost 4 bases, J lost 1 base, and 7 bases lay in between.